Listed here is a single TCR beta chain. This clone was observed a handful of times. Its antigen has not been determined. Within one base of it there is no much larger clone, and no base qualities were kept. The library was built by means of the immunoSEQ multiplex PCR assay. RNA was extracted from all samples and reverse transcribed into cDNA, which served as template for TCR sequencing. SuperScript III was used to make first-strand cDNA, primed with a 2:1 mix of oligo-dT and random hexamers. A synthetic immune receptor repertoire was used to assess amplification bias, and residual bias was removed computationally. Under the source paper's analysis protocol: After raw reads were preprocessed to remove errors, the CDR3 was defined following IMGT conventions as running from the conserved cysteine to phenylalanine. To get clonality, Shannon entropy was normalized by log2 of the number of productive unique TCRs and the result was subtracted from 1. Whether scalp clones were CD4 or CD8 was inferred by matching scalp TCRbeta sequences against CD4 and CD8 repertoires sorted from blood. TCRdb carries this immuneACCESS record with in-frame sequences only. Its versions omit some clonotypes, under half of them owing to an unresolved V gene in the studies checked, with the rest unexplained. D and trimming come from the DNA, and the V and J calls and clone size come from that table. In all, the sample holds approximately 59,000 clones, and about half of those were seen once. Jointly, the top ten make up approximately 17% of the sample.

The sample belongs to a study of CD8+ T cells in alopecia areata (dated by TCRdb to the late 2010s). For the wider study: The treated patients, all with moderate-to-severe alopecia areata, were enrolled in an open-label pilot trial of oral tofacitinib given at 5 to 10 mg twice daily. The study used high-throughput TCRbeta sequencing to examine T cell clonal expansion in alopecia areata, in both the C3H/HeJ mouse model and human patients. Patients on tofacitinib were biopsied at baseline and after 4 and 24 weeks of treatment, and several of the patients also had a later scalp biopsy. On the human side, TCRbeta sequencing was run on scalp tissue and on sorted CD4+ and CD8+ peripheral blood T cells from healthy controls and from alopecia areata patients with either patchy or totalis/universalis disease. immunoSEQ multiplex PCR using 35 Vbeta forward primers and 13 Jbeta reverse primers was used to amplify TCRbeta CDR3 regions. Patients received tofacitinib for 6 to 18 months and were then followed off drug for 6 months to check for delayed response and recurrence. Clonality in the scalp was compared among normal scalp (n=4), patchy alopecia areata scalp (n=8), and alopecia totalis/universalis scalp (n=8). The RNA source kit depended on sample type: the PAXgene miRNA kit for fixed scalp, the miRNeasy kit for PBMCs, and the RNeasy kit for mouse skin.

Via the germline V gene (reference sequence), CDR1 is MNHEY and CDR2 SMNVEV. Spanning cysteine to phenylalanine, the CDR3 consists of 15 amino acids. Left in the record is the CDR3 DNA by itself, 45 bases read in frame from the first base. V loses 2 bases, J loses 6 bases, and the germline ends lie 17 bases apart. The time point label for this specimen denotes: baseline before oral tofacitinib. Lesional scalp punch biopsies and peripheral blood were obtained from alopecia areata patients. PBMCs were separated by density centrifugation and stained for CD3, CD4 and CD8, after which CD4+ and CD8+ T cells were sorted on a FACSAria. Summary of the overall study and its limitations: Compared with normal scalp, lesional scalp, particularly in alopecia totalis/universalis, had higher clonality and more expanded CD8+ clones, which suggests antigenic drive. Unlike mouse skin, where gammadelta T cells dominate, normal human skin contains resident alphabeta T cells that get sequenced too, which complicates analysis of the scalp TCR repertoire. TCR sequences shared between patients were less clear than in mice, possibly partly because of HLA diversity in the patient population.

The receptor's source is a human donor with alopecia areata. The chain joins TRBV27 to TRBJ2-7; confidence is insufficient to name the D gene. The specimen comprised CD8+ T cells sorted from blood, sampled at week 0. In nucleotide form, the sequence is TGTGCCAGCAGTTTACGGTCCGACTCGCGGCTCGAGCAGTACTTC. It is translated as CASSLRSDSRLEQYF.